This TCR beta chain is from a study of blood T cell repertoires in COVID-19. Study summary: PBMCs, B-cell-depleted T cells, or T cells were the source of the cDNA or gDNA that made up the material.

V lost 0 bases and J lost 7; bases outside the gene matches: 7. The CDR3 sequence is 15 residues long. Germline V lookup: CDR1 SGHRS, CDR2 YFSETQ. The participants were between about 18 and 90 years old and came from some 23 US areas. Per the study methods: Nucleated cell number was recorded as an estimate derived from reference gene primer amplification. Assay: immunoSEQ multiplex PCR; the TCRdb copy retains only in-frame clones and omits some. D and trimming were read from the DNA, whereas the V and J calls and clone size are those reported in that table. The profile covers hundreds of thousands of clones, with more than 75% appearing a single time and 3.3% taken by the ten largest.

This rearrangement joins TRBV5-1 to TRBJ2-7; 10 bases are a match to TRBD2. Input material: PBMCs or T cells enriched from blood (not recorded which). This clonotype was sampled from a woman between 40 and 55 years old with acute COVID-19. In DNA form, the CDR3 reads TGCGCCAGCAGCTTGGGGACTAGCGGCCCTCGGGAGCAGTACTTC. This translates into CASSLGTSGPREQYF. Based on the CDR3 plus reference TRBV5-1 and TRBJ2-7, the full variable domain is KAGVTQTPRYLIKTRGQQVTLSCSPISGHRSVSWYQQTPGQGLQFLFEYFSETQRNKGNFPGRFSGRQFSNSRSEMNVSTLELGDSALYLCASSLGTSGPREQYFGPGTRLTVT.